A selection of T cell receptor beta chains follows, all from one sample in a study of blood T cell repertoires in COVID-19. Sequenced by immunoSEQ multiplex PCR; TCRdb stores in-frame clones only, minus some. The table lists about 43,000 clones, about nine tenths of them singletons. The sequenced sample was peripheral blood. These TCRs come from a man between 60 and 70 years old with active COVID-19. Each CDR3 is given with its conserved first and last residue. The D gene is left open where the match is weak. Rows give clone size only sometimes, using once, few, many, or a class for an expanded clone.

TGTGCCAGTAGTATGGCCAGGGAACAGGGAGAGACCCAGTACTTC	CASSMAREQGETQYF	TRBJ2-5	.	.	TRBV19
TGTGCCAGCAGCTTAGACGGGACTAGCGGGACCGAGCAGTACTTC	CASSLDGTSGTEQYF	TRBJ2-7	TRBD2	.	TRBV7-2
TGCGCCAGCAGCTTGGGTCGGGGGGCAACAACAGATACGCAGTATTTT	CASSLGRGATTDTQYF	TRBJ2-3	.	once	TRBV5-1
TGTGCTAGTGGTCTCAGTGGCACTGAAGCTTTCTTT	CASGLSGTEAFF	TRBJ1-1	.	.	TRBV12-5
TGTGCCAGCAGCCCGGACAGTAGCACAGATACGCAGTATTTT	CASSPDSSTDTQYF	TRBJ2-3	.	few	TRBV2
TGTGCCAGCAGCGTACTAGCGGGAGACTATGAGCAGTTCTTC	CASSVLAGDYEQFF	TRBJ2-1	TRBD2	.	TRBV9
TGTGCCAGCAGTTTAGGTGACAGGCGGGGGGCTGAAGCTTTCTTT	CASSLGDRRGAEAFF	TRBJ1-1	.	.	TRBV28
TGCAGCGTTGTGAGGTCGGCTAGCGGGGAGGAGACCCAGTACTTC	CSVVRSASGEETQYF	TRBJ2-5	TRBD2	.	TRBV29-1
TGTGCCAGCACCAGAAGCAATCAGCCCCAGCATTTT	CASTRSNQPQHF	TRBJ1-5	.	.	TRBV7-2
TGTGCTAGCAGCCGGGGCGGGGTAGGAGAGACCCAGTACTTC	CASSRGGVGETQYF	TRBJ2-5	.	.	TRBV7-7
TGTGCCAGCAGTTACTACGATGGGCCTGAAGCTTTCTTT	CASSYYDGPEAFF	TRBJ1-1	.	.	TRBV6-5
TGTGCCAGCAGCTCCGGACAGGGCGAGGGCTACACCTTC	CASSSGQGEGYTF	TRBJ1-2	TRBD1	.	TRBV9
TGTGCCAGCAGCTTAGATGGTAGCGGGTACAATGAGCAGTTCTTC	CASSLDGSGYNEQFF	TRBJ2-1	TRBD2	.	TRBV11-3
TGTGCCAGCAGCCAGGGACAGGGGATCAATCAGCCCCAGCATTTT	CASSQGQGINQPQHF	TRBJ1-5	TRBD1	.	TRBV5-5
TGTGCCAGCTCCCTATCCGAGGATCAGCCCCAGCATTTT	CASSLSEDQPQHF	TRBJ1-5	.	.	TRBV18
TGTGCCAGCAGCTTAGGCATAAGCGGGAGGGGTTTCGAGCAGTACTTC	CASSLGISGRGFEQYF	TRBJ2-7	TRBD2	.	TRBV7-2
TGCGCCAGCAGCCGGCGGGGGCCAGACAATGAGCAGTTCTTC	CASSRRGPDNEQFF	TRBJ2-1	.	once	TRBV5-1
TGCAGTGCTAGGTACGGTGAAGCTTTCTTT	CSARYGEAFF	TRBJ1-1	.	.	TRBV20-1
TGTGCCAGCAGCTCGGCGTCACAGTTGAACACTGAAGCTTTCTTT	CASSSASQLNTEAFF	TRBJ1-1	.	.	TRBV5-4
TGTGCCAGCCGCGGACAGCGGGGTTCACCCCTCCACTTT	CASRGQRGSPLHF	TRBJ1-6	.	.	TRBV6-5
TGTGCCAGCAGTTACGGCCCTCACGAGCAGTACTTC	CASSYGPHEQYF	TRBJ2-7	.	.	TRBV6-5
TGTGCCATCAGTGAGTCGGGCGAAACCGGGGAGCTGTTTTTT	CAISESGETGELFF	TRBJ2-2	.	once	TRBV10-3